The rows below give T cell receptor beta chains drawn from one sample of a study of blood T cell repertoires in COVID-19. Produced via immunoSEQ multiplex PCR; TCRdb's table is partial and in-frame only. The sample includes about 300,000 clones, roughly 86% of them seen just once. The sequencing input was PBMCs or T cells enriched from blood (not recorded which). The receptors were sampled from a woman under 30 who had recovered from COVID-19. CDR3s include the opening cysteine and the closing phenylalanine or tryptophan. Each record gives: D gene, J gene, V gene, CDR3 DNA, CDR3 protein. The D gene is left open where the match is weak.

D gene: NA
J gene: TRBJ2-1
V gene: TRBV11-3
CDR3 DNA: TGTGCCAGCAGCCCCACAAGTTACAATGAGCAGTTCTTC
CDR3 protein: CASSPTSYNEQFF

D gene: TRBD1
J gene: TRBJ2-7
V gene: TRBV7-8
CDR3 DNA: TGTGCCAGCAGCTTGTGGACAGGACACTACGAGCAGTACTTC
CDR3 protein: CASSLWTGHYEQYF

D gene: NA
J gene: TRBJ2-5
V gene: TRBV5-1
CDR3 DNA: TGCGCCAGCAGCTGGGGGCGGAGGTTCCAAGAGACCCAGTACTTC
CDR3 protein: CASSWGRRFQETQYF

D gene: TRBD1
J gene: TRBJ2-7
V gene: TRBV7-6
CDR3 DNA: TGTGCCAGCAGCTTAGCCGGGGACAGATCCTACGAGCAGTACTTC
CDR3 protein: CASSLAGDRSYEQYF

D gene: TRBD2
J gene: TRBJ2-5
V gene: TRBV4-1
CDR3 DNA: TGCGCCAGCAGTTTGACTAGCGGGGGGGCCTGGGAGACCCAGTACTTC
CDR3 protein: CASSLTSGGAWETQYF

D gene: NA
J gene: TRBJ1-5
V gene: TRBV28
CDR3 DNA: TGTGCCAGCAGTCCTCCGGTTCAGCCCCAGCATTTT
CDR3 protein: CASSPPVQPQHF

D gene: NA
J gene: TRBJ2-3
V gene: TRBV19
CDR3 DNA: TGTGCCAGTAGACCCAAGACAGGACGACCCGTCACAGATACGCAGTATTTT
CDR3 protein: CASRPKTGRPVTDTQYF

D gene: TRBD1
J gene: TRBJ1-2
V gene: TRBV27
CDR3 DNA: TGTGCCAGCAGTTTTTTTGCGACAGGGGATTTCGGCTATGGCTACACCTTC
CDR3 protein: CASSFFATGDFGYGYTF

D gene: TRBD1
J gene: TRBJ2-7
V gene: TRBV7-9
CDR3 DNA: TGTGCCAGCAGCCCGACCTCGGGACAGCTCGGCTCCTACGAGCAGTACTTC
CDR3 protein: CASSPTSGQLGSYEQYF

D gene: NA
J gene: TRBJ1-2
V gene: TRBV3-1/TRBV3-2
CDR3 DNA: TGTGCCAGCAGCCGAAAGGGGGGGGCGCGGTATGGCTACACCTTC
CDR3 protein: CASSRKGGARYGYTF

D gene: NA
J gene: TRBJ2-1
V gene: TRBV4-1
CDR3 DNA: TGCGCCAGCAGCCAAGATCCCGGGACCTACAATGAGCAGTTCTTC
CDR3 protein: CASSQDPGTYNEQFF